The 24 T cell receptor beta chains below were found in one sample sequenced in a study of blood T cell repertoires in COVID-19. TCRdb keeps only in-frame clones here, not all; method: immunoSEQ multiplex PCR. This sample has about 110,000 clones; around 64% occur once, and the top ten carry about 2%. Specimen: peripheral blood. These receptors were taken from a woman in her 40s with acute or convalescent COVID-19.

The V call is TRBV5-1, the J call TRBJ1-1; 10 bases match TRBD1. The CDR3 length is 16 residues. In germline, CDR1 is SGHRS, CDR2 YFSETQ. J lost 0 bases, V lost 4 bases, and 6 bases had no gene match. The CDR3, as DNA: TGCGCCAGCAGCCAGGGGACAGGGGTAATGAACACTGAAGCTTTCTTT. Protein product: CASSQGTGVMNTEAFF.

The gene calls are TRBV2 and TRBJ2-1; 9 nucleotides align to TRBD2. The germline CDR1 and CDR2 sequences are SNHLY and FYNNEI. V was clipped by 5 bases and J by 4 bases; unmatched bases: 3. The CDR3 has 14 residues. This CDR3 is CASSRGGAYNEQFF. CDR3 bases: TGTGCCAGCAGTCGCGGGGGGGCTTACAATGAGCAGTTCTTC. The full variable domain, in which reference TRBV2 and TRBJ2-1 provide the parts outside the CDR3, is EPEVTQTPSHQVTQMGQEVILRCVPISNHLYFYWYRQILGQKVEFLVSFYNNEISEKSEIFDDQFSVERPDGSNFTLKIRSTKLEDSAMYFCASSRGGAYNEQFFGPGTRLTVL.

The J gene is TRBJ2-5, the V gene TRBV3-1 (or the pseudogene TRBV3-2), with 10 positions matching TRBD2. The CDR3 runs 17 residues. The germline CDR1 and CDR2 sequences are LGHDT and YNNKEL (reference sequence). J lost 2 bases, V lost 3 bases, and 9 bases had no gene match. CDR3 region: CASSQYTSGDLQETQYF. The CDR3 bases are TGTGCCAGCAGCCAGTATACTAGCGGGGACCTTCAAGAGACCCAGTACTTC.

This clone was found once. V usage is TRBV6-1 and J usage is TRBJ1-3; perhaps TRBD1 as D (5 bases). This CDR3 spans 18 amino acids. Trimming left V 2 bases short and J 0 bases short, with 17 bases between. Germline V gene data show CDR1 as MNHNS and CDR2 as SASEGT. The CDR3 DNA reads TGTGCCAGCAGTGAAATTTGGATAGGGGCCAACTCTGGAAACACCATATATTTT. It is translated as CASSEIWIGANSGNTIYF.

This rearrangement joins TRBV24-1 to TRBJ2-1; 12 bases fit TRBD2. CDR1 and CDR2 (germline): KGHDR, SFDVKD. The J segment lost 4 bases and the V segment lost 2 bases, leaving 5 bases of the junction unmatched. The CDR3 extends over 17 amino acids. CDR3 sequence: CATSDSSGGAKYNEQFF. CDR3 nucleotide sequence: TGTGCCACCAGTGATTCTAGCGGGGGGGCTAAGTACAATGAGCAGTTCTTC.

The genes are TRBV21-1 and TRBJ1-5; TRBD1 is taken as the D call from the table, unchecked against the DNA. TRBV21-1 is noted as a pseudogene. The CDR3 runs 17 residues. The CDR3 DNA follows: TGTGCCAGCAGCAAGGCACAGGATGGGTCGTGCAATCAGCCCCAGCATTTT. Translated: CASSKAQDGSCNQPQHF.

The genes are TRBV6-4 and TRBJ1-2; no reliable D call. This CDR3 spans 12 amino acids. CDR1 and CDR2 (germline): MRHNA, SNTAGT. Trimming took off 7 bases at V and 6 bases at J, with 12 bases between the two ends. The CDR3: CASIPGSNGYTF. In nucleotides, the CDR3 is TGTGCCAGCATCCCCGGGAGTAATGGCTACACCTTC.

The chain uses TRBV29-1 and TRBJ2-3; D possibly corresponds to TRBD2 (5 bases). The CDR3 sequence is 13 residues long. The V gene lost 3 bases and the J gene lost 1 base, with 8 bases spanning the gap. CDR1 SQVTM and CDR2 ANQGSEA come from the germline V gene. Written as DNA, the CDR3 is TGCAGCGTTGATACCGGGGGCACAGATACGCAGTATTTT. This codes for CSVDTGGTDTQYF.

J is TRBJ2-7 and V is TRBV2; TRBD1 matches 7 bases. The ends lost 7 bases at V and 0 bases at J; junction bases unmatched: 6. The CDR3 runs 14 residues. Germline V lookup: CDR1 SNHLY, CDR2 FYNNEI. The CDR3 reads CASTIQGPSYEQYF. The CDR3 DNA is TGTGCCAGCACCATACAGGGGCCCTCCTACGAGCAGTACTTC.

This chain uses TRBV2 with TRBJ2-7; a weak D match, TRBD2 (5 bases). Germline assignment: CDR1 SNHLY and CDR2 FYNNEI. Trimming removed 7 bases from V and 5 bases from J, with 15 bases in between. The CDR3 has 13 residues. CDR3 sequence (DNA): TGTGCCAGCATAAGTGGGGTGAGGGACGAGCAGTACTTC. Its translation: CASISGVRDEQYF.

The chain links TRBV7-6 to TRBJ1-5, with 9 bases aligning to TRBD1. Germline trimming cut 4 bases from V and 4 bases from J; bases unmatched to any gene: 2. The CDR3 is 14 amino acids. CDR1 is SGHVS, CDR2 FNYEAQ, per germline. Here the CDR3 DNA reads TGTGCCAGCAGCTCGACAGGGGGAAATCAGCCCCAGCATTTT. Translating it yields CASSSTGGNQPQHF.

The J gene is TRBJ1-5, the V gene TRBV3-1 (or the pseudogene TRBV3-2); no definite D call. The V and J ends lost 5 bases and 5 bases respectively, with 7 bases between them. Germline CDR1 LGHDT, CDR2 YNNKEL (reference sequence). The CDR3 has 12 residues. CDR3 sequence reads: CASSALDQPQHF. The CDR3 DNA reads TGTGCCAGCAGCGCTCTAGATCAGCCCCAGCATTTT.

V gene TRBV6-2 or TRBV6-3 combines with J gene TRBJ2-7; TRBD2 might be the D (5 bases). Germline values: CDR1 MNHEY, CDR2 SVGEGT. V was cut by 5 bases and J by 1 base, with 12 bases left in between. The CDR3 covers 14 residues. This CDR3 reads CASSERRGSYEQYF. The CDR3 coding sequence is TGTGCCAGCAGTGAGCGACGGGGATCCTACGAGCAGTACTTC.

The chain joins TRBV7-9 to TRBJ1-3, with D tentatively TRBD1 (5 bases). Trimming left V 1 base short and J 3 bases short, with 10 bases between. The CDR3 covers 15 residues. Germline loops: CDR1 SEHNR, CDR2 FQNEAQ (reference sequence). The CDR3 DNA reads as TGTGCCAGCAGCTTAGAGAAGGGGAATGGAAACACCATATATTTT. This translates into CASSLEKGNGNTIYF.

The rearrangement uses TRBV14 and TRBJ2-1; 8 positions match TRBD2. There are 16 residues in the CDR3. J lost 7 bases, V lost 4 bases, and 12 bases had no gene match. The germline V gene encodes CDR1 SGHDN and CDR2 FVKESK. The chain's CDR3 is CASSLPLGGGRNEQFF. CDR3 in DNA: TGTGCCAGCAGCCTCCCTCTCGGGGGGGGACGGAATGAGCAGTTCTTC.

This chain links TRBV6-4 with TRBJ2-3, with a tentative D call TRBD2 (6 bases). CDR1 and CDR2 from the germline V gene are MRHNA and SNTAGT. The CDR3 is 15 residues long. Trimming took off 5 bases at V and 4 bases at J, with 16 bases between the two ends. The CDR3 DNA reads TGTGCCAGCAGTCTACAGTTGGGGGGTGCAGATACGCAGTATTTT. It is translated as CASSLQLGGADTQYF.

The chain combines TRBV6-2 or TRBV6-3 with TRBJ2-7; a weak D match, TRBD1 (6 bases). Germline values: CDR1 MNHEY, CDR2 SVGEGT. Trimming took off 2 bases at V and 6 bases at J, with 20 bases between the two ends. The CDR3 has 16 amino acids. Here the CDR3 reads CASSYVRGFLWGEQYF. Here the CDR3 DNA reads TGTGCCAGCAGTTACGTGAGGGGGTTCCTCTGGGGCGAGCAGTACTTC.

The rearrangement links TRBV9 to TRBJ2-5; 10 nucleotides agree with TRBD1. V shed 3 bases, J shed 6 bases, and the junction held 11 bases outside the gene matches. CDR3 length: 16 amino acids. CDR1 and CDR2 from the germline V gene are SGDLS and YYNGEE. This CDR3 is CASSAGVGDRGKTQYF. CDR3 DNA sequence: TGTGCCAGCAGCGCAGGAGTGGGGGACAGGGGAAAGACCCAGTACTTC.

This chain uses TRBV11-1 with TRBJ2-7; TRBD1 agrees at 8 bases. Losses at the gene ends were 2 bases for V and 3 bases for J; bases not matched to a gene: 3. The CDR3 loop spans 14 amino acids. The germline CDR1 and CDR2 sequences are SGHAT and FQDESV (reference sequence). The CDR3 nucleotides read TGTGCCAGCAGCTTAACAGGGGGGAACTACGAGCAGTACTTC. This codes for CASSLTGGNYEQYF.

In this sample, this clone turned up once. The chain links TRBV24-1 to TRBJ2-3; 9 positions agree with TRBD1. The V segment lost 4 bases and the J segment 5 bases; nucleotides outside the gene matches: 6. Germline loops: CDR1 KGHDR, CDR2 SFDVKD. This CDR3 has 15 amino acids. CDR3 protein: CATSDRGQGGDTQYF. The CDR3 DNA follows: TGTGCCACCAGTGACCGGGGACAGGGCGGAGATACGCAGTATTTT.

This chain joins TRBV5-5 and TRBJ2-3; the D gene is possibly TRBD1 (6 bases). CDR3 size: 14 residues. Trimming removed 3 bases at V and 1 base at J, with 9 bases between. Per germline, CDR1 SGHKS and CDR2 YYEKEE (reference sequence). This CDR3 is CASSYRVGTDTQYF. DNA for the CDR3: TGTGCCAGCAGCTACAGGGTTGGCACAGATACGCAGTATTTT.

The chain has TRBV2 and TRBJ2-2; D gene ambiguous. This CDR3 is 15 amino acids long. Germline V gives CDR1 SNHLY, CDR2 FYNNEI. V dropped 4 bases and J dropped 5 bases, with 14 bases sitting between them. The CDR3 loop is CASSVRQVRTGELFF. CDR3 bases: TGTGCCAGCAGTGTTAGGCAGGTTAGGACCGGGGAGCTGTTTTTT.

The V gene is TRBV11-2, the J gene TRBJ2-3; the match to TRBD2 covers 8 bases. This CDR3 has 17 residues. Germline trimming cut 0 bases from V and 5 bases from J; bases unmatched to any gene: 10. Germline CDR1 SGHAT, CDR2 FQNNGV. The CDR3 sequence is CASSLDAASGYEDTQYF. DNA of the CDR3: TGTGCCAGCAGCTTAGATGCGGCTAGCGGGTACGAAGATACGCAGTATTTT.

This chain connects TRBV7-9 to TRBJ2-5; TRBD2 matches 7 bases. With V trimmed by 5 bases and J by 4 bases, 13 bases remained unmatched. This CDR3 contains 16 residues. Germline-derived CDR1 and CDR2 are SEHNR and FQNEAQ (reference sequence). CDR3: CASSATQQRGLETQYF. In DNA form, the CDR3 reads TGTGCCAGCAGCGCAACCCAACAGCGGGGACTAGAGACCCAGTACTTC.